These 3 T cell receptor beta chains were all obtained from the same sample, sequenced in a study of breast tumors, draining lymph nodes, adjacent tissues. Samples came from axillary lymph nodes draining the breast cancer. A single record per CDR3 protein comes from TCRdb applying MiXCR to the multiplex PCR reads. This table holds tens of thousands of distinct CDR3 sequences, about 27% found once. Sequenced: axillary lymph node tissue. The receptors here all came from a female donor with breast cancer. Some clones in this sample may be carry-over from other donors' samples.

The genes are TRBV28 and TRBJ2-5, with D hard to call. The germline V gene encodes CDR1 MDHEN and CDR2 SYDVKM. This CDR3 spans 14 amino acids. V lost 2 bases and J lost 6, with 13 bases in between. As DNA, the CDR3 is TGTGCCAGCAGTTTACCGGACCTTCGACAGACCCAGTACTTC. It yields the protein CASSLPDLRQTQYF.

This clonotype was recorded at least ten times. The chain links TRBV19 to TRBJ1-3, with D hard to call. The CDR3 runs 14 residues. Trimming stripped 1 base from V and 0 bases from J, with 4 bases between. The germline V gene encodes CDR1 LNHDA and CDR2 SQIVND (reference sequence). Here the CDR3 DNA reads TGTGCCAGTAGTATAGTAAGCTCTGGAAACACCATATATTTT. As protein: CASSIVSSGNTIYF.

The chain couples TRBV5-5 to TRBJ2-5, with D hard to call. Germline V gene sequence: CDR1 SGHKS, CDR2 YYEKEE (reference sequence). Trimming stripped 0 bases from V and 5 bases from J, with 14 bases between. This CDR3 comprises 15 residues. The CDR3: CASSLESAIRETQYF. DNA for the CDR3: TGTGCCAGCAGCTTGGAGTCAGCGATCCGGGAGACCCAGTACTTC.